This T cell receptor (beta chain) is from a study of blood T cells in healthy people across ages. Drawn from each donor were 7.5 to 10 milliliters of peripheral blood. Isolation of PBMCs gave at least 7 million cells per sample. Remarks on this clonotype: The antigen is not known.

A sample-barcoded 5' primer and a J-beta primer mix were used in a second PCR of roughly 7 to 12 cycles. Each cDNA molecule was tagged by a template-switch adaptor with 12 random nucleotides. TCRdb called the 5' RACE reads again in MiXCR, with one record for every CDR3 protein. The top ten clones hold less than 25% of a sample with more than 650,000 distinct CDR3 sequences, 22% of them seen once. Study-wide results and limits: Measured against age, TCR beta diversity per million T cells decreased in a roughly linear manner.

This CDR3 region has 21 residues. Germline V gene data show CDR1 as DFQATT and CDR2 as SNEGSKA (reference sequence). V shed 0 bases and J 8 bases; nucleotides not matched to a gene: 23. This chain connects TRBV20-1 to TRBJ2-3; 13 bases match TRBD2. Material: blood. The clonotype comes from a man between 65 and 80 years old in good health. The CDR3 is CSARDFGGDTRTSGRLFTQYF. DNA of the CDR3: TGCAGTGCTAGAGATTTCGGAGGCGATACTCGGACTAGCGGGAGATTGTTTACGCAGTATTTT.